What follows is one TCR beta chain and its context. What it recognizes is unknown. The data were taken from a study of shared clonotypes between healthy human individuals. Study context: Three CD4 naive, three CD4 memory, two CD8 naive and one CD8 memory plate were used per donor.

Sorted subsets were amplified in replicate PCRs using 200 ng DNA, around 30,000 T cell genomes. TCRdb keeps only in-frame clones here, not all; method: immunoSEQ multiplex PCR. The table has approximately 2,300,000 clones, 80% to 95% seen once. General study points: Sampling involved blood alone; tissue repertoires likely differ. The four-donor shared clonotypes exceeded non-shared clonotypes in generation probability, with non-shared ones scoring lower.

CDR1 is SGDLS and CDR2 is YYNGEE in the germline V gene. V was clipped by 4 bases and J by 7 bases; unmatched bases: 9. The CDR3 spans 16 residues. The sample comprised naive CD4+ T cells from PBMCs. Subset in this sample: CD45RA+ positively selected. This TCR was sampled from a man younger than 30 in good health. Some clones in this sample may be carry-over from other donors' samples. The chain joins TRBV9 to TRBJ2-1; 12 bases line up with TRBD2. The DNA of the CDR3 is TGTGCCAGCAGCACCTACGCCGGGACTAGCGGGAATGAGCAGTTCTTC. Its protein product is CASSTYAGTSGNEQFF.